The 10 T cell receptor beta chains below come from one sample, sequenced in a study of naive and memory T cell subsets. Study-level points and caveats: Possibly reflecting memory cells re-expressing CD45RA, a few larger clonotypes occurred in naive repertoires, especially CD8.

Which antigens these TCRs recognize remains unknown. Both TRBC1 and TRBC2 were covered by a beta constant-region primer of two equimolar oligonucleotides. Four rounds of PCR amplified the ligated cDNA using nested alpha and beta constant-region primers plus SP2. TCRdb re-analysed the UMI-ligation and nested PCR reads in MiXCR, keeping a single row per CDR3 protein. The data contain more than 95,000 distinct CDR3 sequences, more than 12% of them singletons. Sequencing used naive CD8+ T cells from blood. These receptors all come from a human donor in good health.

The chain employs TRBV20-1 and TRBJ2-5; 14 bases match TRBD2. The ends lost 2 bases at V and 5 bases at J; junction bases unmatched: 4. Germline V gene sequence: CDR1 DFQATT, CDR2 SNEGSKA (reference sequence). CDR3 size: 15 residues. CDR3: CSARSGTSGSETQYF. The CDR3 DNA follows: TGCAGTGCTAGAAGTGGGACTAGCGGGAGTGAGACCCAGTACTTC.

This clonotype was seen a few times. The CDR3 DNA sequence: TGCGCCAGCTACGGGGAGACCTATGGCTACACCTTC. Protein: CASYGETYGYTF. This chain joins TRBV5-1 and TRBJ1-2; D call uncertain. The CDR3 is 12 amino acids. Between the trimmed V and J ends, which lost 7 bases and 4 bases, there was a span of 11 bases. CDR1 and CDR2 from the germline V gene are SGHRS and YFSETQ.

This chain uses TRBV4-2 with TRBJ2-1; TRBD1 is a possible D gene (6 bases). Trimming removed 3 bases from V and 0 bases from J, with 15 bases in between. CDR3 size: 17 residues. Germline values: CDR1 LGHNA, CDR2 YNFKEQ. CDR3 DNA sequence: TGTGCCAGCAGCCAGGAACCTACAGGGTCCTCCTACAATGAGCAGTTCTTC. Amino acid sequence: CASSQEPTGSSYNEQFF.

This clonotype turned up a few times. This chain connects TRBV28 to TRBJ2-1; TRBD2 aligns across 13 bases. This CDR3 contains 15 residues. The V gene's germline CDR1 is MDHEN and CDR2 SYDVKM. The J segment lost 12 bases and the V segment lost 9 bases, leaving 14 bases of the junction unmatched. This CDR3 is CASWRPGLAGYAQFF. The CDR3 DNA sequence: TGTGCCAGTTGGAGACCGGGACTAGCGGGGTATGCGCAGTTCTTC.

This clonotype was counted only a few times. J is TRBJ1-4 and V is TRBV11-1; D possibly corresponds to TRBD1 (5 bases). The CDR3 has 16 residues. Germline V gene lookup returns CDR1 SGHAT and CDR2 FQDESV (reference sequence). V lost 2 bases, J lost 0 bases, and 10 bases lay in between. CDR3 sequence reads: CASSLSPQATNEKLFF. DNA of the CDR3: TGTGCCAGCAGCTTATCCCCACAGGCAACTAATGAAAAACTGTTTTTT.

This clonotype was found once. The gene calls are TRBV7-8 and TRBJ2-3, with 13 nucleotides matching TRBD2. CDR3 length: 16 residues. The V gene's germline CDR1 is SGHVS and CDR2 FQNEAQ. The V segment lost 5 bases and the J segment 6 bases; nucleotides outside the gene matches: 8. Here the CDR3 reads CASSIGLAGDLDTQYF. CDR3 coding DNA: TGTGCCAGCAGCATTGGACTAGCGGGAGACCTGGATACGCAGTATTTT.

This clonotype was counted between two and nine times. The genes are TRBV28 and TRBJ2-3, with no clear D. V was trimmed by 7 bases and J by 6 bases, leaving 5 bases between them. Germline CDR1 MDHEN, CDR2 SYDVKM. CDR3 length: 10 amino acids. CDR3 protein: CASTEDTQYF. As DNA, the CDR3 is TGTGCCAGCACCGAGGATACGCAGTATTTT.

This chain uses TRBV13 with TRBJ2-3, with a possible D match to TRBD2 (6 bases). CDR3 size: 15 residues. Between the trimmed V and J ends, which lost 1 base and 2 bases, there was a span of 10 bases. Germline CDR1 reads PRHDT; CDR2 reads FYEKMQ (reference sequence). DNA of the CDR3: TGTGCCAGCAGCTTAGTCGGGAGCCTCACAGATACGCAGTATTTT. It specifies CASSLVGSLTDTQYF.

This clonotype has only a few counts. The CDR3 sequence: CASSQDSGDTQYF. In nucleotides, the CDR3 is TGCGCCAGCAGCCAAGATTCGGGGGATACGCAGTATTTT. The chain links TRBV4-3 to TRBJ2-3; D may be TRBD2 (5 bases). The CDR3 is 13 amino acids. From germline, CDR1 is LGHNA and CDR2 YSLEER. Trimming removed 0 bases at V and 6 bases at J, with 7 bases between.

This clonotype has more than one count but fewer than ten. The J gene is TRBJ2-7, the V gene TRBV18; D unclear. The germline gives CDR1 KGHSH, CDR2 LQKENI. This CDR3 has 13 residues. With 3 bases removed from V and 6 bases from J, the gap between germline ends came to 12 bases. The CDR3 DNA is TGTGCCAGCTCACCTGACCATGGGTCCGAGCAGTACTTC. Translation: CASSPDHGSEQYF.